This T cell receptor (beta chain) was sequenced during a study of T cells in Graves' hyperthyroidism and ophthalmopathy. Exclusion of a patient resulted from uncontrolled infection, other autoimmune disease, pregnancy or lactation. The V segment lost 2 bases and the J segment 0 bases; nucleotides outside the gene matches: 26. The CDR3 is 24 residues long. Germline CDR1 and CDR2: SGHAT and FQDESV (reference sequence). TCR beta CDR3 sequences were amplified from RNA transcripts. A first-round RT-PCR of the TCR CDR3 used the HTBI primer set. MiXCR, applied by TCRdb to the multiplex PCR reads, yields one record per CDR3 protein. The sample includes a few hundred thousand distinct CDR3 sequences, more than 15% of them seen just once.

This TCR was recovered from a woman aged 40 to 50 with Graves' ophthalmopathy. The sample was blood. The rearrangement uses TRBV11-1 and TRBJ2-3; 10 positions agree with TRBD2. The CDR3 here is CASSLTKYSGGTRTTRHSTDTQYF. The CDR3 DNA follows: TGTGCCAGCAGCTTAACGAAGTATAGCGGGGGGACCAGAACCACCAGACATAGCACAGATACGCAGTATTTT. The full variable domain, with the rest looked up from reference TRBV11-1 and TRBJ2-3, is EAEVAQSPRYKITEKSQAVAFWCDPISGHATLYWYRQILGQGPELLVQFQDESVVDDSQLPKDRFSAERLKGVDSTLKIQPAELGDSAMYLCASSLTKYSGGTRTTRHSTDTQYFGPGTRLTVL.